This T cell receptor beta chain was recovered during a study of CD8+ T cells in alopecia areata (dated by TCRdb to the late 2010s). With respect to the entire study: Treated patients were enrolled in an open-label pilot trial of oral tofacitinib at 5 to 10 mg twice daily for moderate-to-severe alopecia areata. TCRbeta CDR3 regions were amplified by immunoSEQ multiplex PCR using 35 Vbeta forward and 13 Jbeta reverse primers. High-throughput TCRbeta sequencing was used to examine T cell clonal expansion in alopecia areata in both the C3H/HeJ mouse model and human patients. In treated patients, disease severity was measured using the SALT score, which gives the percentage of scalp surface area affected. Tofacitinib was given for 6 to 18 months, followed by 6 months of follow-up off drug to assess delayed response and recurrence. Biopsies were taken from tofacitinib-treated patients at baseline and at 4 and 24 weeks of treatment, and a later scalp biopsy was taken in several of the tofacitinib-treated patients. Clonality in the scalp was compared among normal scalp (n=4), patchy alopecia areata scalp (n=8), and alopecia totalis/universalis scalp (n=8). Scalp tissue and sorted CD4+ and CD8+ peripheral blood T cells from patchy and totalis/universalis alopecia areata patients and from healthy controls were covered by human TCRbeta sequencing. RNA was extracted with the PAXgene miRNA kit for fixed scalp, the miRNeasy kit for PBMCs, and the RNeasy kit for mouse skin.

In the paper's terms, the time point label means: approximately 4 weeks on oral tofacitinib. The treatment or condition label, as the study defines it: oral pan-JAK inhibitor, 5-10 mg twice daily. Lesional scalp punch biopsies and peripheral blood were obtained from alopecia areata patients. PBMCs were isolated by density centrifugation and stained for CD3, CD4 and CD8, and CD4+ and CD8+ T cells were sorted on a FACSAria. Taken from the germline V gene, the CDR1 and CDR2 loops are MDHEN and SYDVKM. Its CDR3 holds 13 amino acids, cysteine through phenylalanine. Solely the CDR3 DNA is kept, with 39 bases framed from the first base. The V end loses 2 bases and the J end loses 5 bases, and a stretch of 10 bases separates them. With respect to this clone: Its antigen remains unidentified. One base away there is no much larger clone; base qualities are not given.

The method behind the library was the immunoSEQ multiplex PCR assay. For TCR sequencing, RNA was extracted from every sample and reverse transcribed into cDNA to serve as template. SuperScript III was used for first-strand cDNA synthesis, primed with a 2:1 mix of oligo-dT and random hexamers. Amplification bias was assessed with a synthetic immune receptor repertoire, and residual bias was removed computationally. Per the source publication's procedure: Raw reads were preprocessed for error removal, and CDR3 was defined according to IMGT conventions as running from the conserved cysteine to phenylalanine. Clonality was calculated as 1 minus Shannon entropy normalized by log2 of the number of productive unique TCRs. Whether each scalp clone was CD4 or CD8 was inferred by checking scalp TCRbeta sequences against the CD4 and CD8 repertoires from sorted blood. TCRdb limited this immuneACCESS table to in-frame rearrangements with V and J called. A share of clones is missing; checked studies link under half to unresolved V genes, and the rest is unexplained. The DNA was the basis for D and trimming; V, J and clone size are from that table. The sample includes 100,000 to 150,000 clones, with over 55% observed a single time. The top ten clonotypes cover 5% to 7% of the sample.

Findings and caveats that apply to the study as a whole: With tofacitinib, both scalp clonality and the number of expanded CD8+ clones among the top 100 scalp clones went down significantly. Compared with normal scalp, lesional scalp had higher clonality and more expanded CD8+ clones, particularly in alopecia totalis/universalis, a pattern that suggests antigenic drive. Unlike mouse skin, where gammadelta T cells dominate, normal human skin contains resident alphabeta T cells that get sequenced too, which complicates analysis of the scalp TCR repertoire. During tofacitinib treatment, many expanded lesional clones remained in scalp and blood, and this persistence may partly explain relapse after treatment is stopped. The treated cohort was small, with a single nonresponder, so links between baseline CD8+ expansion and response need larger studies. Compared with mice, TCR sequences shared between patients were less clear, possibly partly because of HLA diversity across the patient population.

The sequences come from CD4+ T cells sorted from blood, collected at week 4, from a patient treated with tofacitinib. The origin of this receptor is a human donor with alopecia areata. The rearranged chain carries TRBV28 and TRBJ2-7; confidence is insufficient to name the D gene. This receptor carries the CDR3 CASSLPQPHEQYF. The sequence in DNA is TGTGCCAGCAGTTTACCACAGCCCCACGAGCAGTACTTC.